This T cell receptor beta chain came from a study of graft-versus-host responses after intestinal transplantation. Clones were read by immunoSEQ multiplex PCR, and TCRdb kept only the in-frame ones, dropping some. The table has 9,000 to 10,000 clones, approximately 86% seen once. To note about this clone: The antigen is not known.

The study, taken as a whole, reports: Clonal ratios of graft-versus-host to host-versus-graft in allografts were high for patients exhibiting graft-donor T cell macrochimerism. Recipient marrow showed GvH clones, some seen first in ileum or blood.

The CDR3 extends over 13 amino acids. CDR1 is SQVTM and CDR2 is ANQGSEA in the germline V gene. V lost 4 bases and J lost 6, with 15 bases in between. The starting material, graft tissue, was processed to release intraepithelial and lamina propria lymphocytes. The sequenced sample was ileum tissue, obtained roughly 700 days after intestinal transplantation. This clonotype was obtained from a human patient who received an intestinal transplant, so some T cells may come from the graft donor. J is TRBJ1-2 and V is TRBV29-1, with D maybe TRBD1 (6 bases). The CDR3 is CSVARGGLDGYTF. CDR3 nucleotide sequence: TGCAGCGTTGCTAGAGGGGGATTAGATGGCTACACCTTC.